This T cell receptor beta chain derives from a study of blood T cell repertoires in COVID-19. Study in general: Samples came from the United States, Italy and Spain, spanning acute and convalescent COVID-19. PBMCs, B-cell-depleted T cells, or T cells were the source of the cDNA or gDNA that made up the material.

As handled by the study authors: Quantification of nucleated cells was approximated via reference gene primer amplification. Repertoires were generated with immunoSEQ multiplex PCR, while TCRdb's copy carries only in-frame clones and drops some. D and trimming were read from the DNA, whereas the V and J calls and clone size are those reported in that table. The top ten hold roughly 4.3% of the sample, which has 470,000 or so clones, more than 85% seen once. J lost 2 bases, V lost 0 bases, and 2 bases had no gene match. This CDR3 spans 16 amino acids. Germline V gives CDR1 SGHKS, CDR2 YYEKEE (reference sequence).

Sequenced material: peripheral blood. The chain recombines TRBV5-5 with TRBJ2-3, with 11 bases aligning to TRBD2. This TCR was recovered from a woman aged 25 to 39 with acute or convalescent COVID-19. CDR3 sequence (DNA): TGTGCCAGCAGCTTGGCACTAGCGGGGGTCACAGATACGCAGTATTTT. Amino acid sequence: CASSLALAGVTDTQYF.